Listed below are T cell receptor beta chains from one sample, sequenced in a study of T cell repertoires in cytomegalovirus infection. Antigens of these TCRs are unknown. TCRdb recomputed calls from the reads with MiXCR, one row per CDR3 protein. The sample has about 920,000 distinct CDR3 sequences, approximately 31% seen once. Specimen: cultured CD8+ T cells from PBMCs, collected from culture after CMV antigen stimulation. The origin of the receptors is a human donor in good health (CMV status not recorded). Some clones in this sample may be carry-over from other donors' samples. The CDR3 runs from the conserved cysteine through the conserved F or W. Fields, in order: V gene, D gene, clone size, J gene, CDR3 DNA, CDR3 protein. A D gene is named only where the DNA matches it firmly. Size tells how often a clone was seen (once, few, many) or the class of an expanded clone, and some rows leave it out.

v_call: TRBV7-2; d_call: TRBD1; clone_size: many; j_call: TRBJ2-1; cdr3_nt: TGTGCCAGCAGCTTGAACAGGGGAAATGAGCAGTTCTTC; cdr3_aa: CASSLNRGNEQFF
v_call: TRBV6-1; d_call: TRBD1; clone_size: few; j_call: TRBJ2-7; cdr3_nt: TGTGCCAGCGCTACCGGGACAGGGTATCCCGAGCAGTACTTC; cdr3_aa: CASATGTGYPEQYF
v_call: TRBV12-3/TRBV12-4; d_call: TRBD2; clone_size: many; j_call: TRBJ2-1; cdr3_nt: TGTGCCAGCAGTTTGATCGGGGGGGCTCATGAGCAGTTCTTC; cdr3_aa: CASSLIGGAHEQFF
v_call: TRBV7-6; d_call: .; clone_size: few; j_call: TRBJ2-1; cdr3_nt: TGTGCCAGCAGCTACAGGGCTGTGGATGAGCAGTTCTTC; cdr3_aa: CASSYRAVDEQFF
v_call: TRBV7-9; d_call: TRBD1; clone_size: .; j_call: TRBJ1-2; cdr3_nt: TGTGCCAGCAGCTTAGTCGGACAGGGGACTTTCGATGGCTACACCTTC; cdr3_aa: CASSLVGQGTFDGYTF
v_call: TRBV9; d_call: .; clone_size: .; j_call: TRBJ2-3; cdr3_nt: TGTGCCAGCAGCCTCAAACGCGTAGATACGCAGTATTTT; cdr3_aa: CASSLKRVDTQYF
v_call: TRBV6-2/TRBV6-3; d_call: .; clone_size: .; j_call: TRBJ2-1; cdr3_nt: TGTGCCAGCAGTTACTCGATTAGTACAAATGAGCAGTTCTTC; cdr3_aa: CASSYSISTNEQFF
v_call: TRBV7-8; d_call: TRBD2; clone_size: many; j_call: TRBJ2-1; cdr3_nt: TGTGCCAGCAGCTCTGGGGCTAGCGGGGGGCCAAGCTCCTACAATGAGCAGTTCTTC; cdr3_aa: CASSSGASGGPSSYNEQFF
v_call: TRBV4-1; d_call: .; clone_size: .; j_call: TRBJ2-4; cdr3_nt: TGCGCCAGCAGCCATGAAGGGGGGGGGGCCAAAAACATTCAGTACTTC; cdr3_aa: CASSHEGGGAKNIQYF
v_call: TRBV7-6; d_call: .; clone_size: .; j_call: TRBJ1-2; cdr3_nt: TGTGTCAGCCGAAGGACAGACGGGGGTACCTATGGCTACACCTTC; cdr3_aa: CVSRRTDGGTYGYTF
v_call: TRBV27; d_call: TRBD1; clone_size: .; j_call: TRBJ1-4; cdr3_nt: TGTGCCACCTCGAGAAAGGGGGCGTCTGAAAAACTGTTTTTT; cdr3_aa: CATSRKGASEKLFF
v_call: TRBV7-3; d_call: .; clone_size: .; j_call: TRBJ2-1; cdr3_nt: TGTGCCAGCAGCTTAATCCGCAGGGAGGTCAATGAGCAGTTCTTC; cdr3_aa: CASSLIRREVNEQFF
v_call: TRBV11-2; d_call: TRBD1; clone_size: few; j_call: TRBJ2-3; cdr3_nt: TGTGCCAGCAGCCCCTCCGGGACAGGTAGCACAGATACGCAGTATTTT; cdr3_aa: CASSPSGTGSTDTQYF
v_call: TRBV6-1; d_call: .; clone_size: .; j_call: TRBJ1-5; cdr3_nt: TGTGCCAGCAGTGACAGGGACCCATCACAGCCCCAGCATTTT; cdr3_aa: CASSDRDPSQPQHF
v_call: TRBV12-3/TRBV12-4; d_call: .; clone_size: .; j_call: TRBJ1-2; cdr3_nt: TGTGCCAGCAGTTTTTCCCGACACGATACGGATGGCTACACCTTC; cdr3_aa: CASSFSRHDTDGYTF
v_call: TRBV6-5; d_call: .; clone_size: few; j_call: TRBJ2-3; cdr3_nt: TGTGCCAGCAGTTACTCGATTTACGGACTTATCACAGATACGCAGTATTTT; cdr3_aa: CASSYSIYGLITDTQYF
v_call: TRBV5-6; d_call: .; clone_size: many; j_call: TRBJ2-2; cdr3_nt: TGTGCCAGCAGCTATCTAGTTTCCGCCGGGGAGCTGTTTTTT; cdr3_aa: CASSYLVSAGELFF
v_call: TRBV3-1; d_call: TRBD2; clone_size: .; j_call: TRBJ2-3; cdr3_nt: TGTGCCAGCAGCCAAGAGGGCGGGGGGGCCACAGATACGCAGTATTTT; cdr3_aa: CASSQEGGGATDTQYF
v_call: TRBV7-2; d_call: TRBD1; clone_size: many; j_call: TRBJ1-1; cdr3_nt: TGTGCCAGCAGCCCAAATTACAGGGGCACTGAAGCTTTCTTT; cdr3_aa: CASSPNYRGTEAFF
v_call: TRBV3-1; d_call: .; clone_size: .; j_call: TRBJ2-5; cdr3_nt: TGTGCCAGCAGCCAAGAAGGAATGGGCAGTTTTTTTGAGACCCAGTACTTC; cdr3_aa: CASSQEGMGSFFETQYF
v_call: TRBV7-2; d_call: TRBD2; clone_size: many; j_call: TRBJ2-5; cdr3_nt: TGTGCCAGCAGCCCAGACGGGACTAGCGAAGAGACCCAGTACTTC; cdr3_aa: CASSPDGTSEETQYF
v_call: TRBV6-1; d_call: TRBD1; clone_size: .; j_call: TRBJ2-2; cdr3_nt: TGTGCCATTCCGACAGGGGCGACCGGGGAGCTGTTTTTT; cdr3_aa: CAIPTGATGELFF
v_call: TRBV7-2; d_call: .; clone_size: .; j_call: TRBJ1-5; cdr3_nt: TGTGCCAGCAGCTTCTCTACCCAATGGTGGATGGAACAGCCCCAGCATTTT; cdr3_aa: CASSFSTQWWMEQPQHF
v_call: TRBV6-2/TRBV6-3; d_call: .; clone_size: many; j_call: TRBJ2-3; cdr3_nt: TGTGCCAGCAGAGAGGTCCTAGCCGTGGATACGCAGTATTTT; cdr3_aa: CASREVLAVDTQYF
v_call: TRBV5-1; d_call: .; clone_size: .; j_call: TRBJ2-7; cdr3_nt: TGCGCCAGCAGCTATGCTGGGGAGGAGCAGTACTTC; cdr3_aa: CASSYAGEEQYF
v_call: TRBV7-2; d_call: TRBD1; clone_size: many; j_call: TRBJ1-5; cdr3_nt: TGTGCCAGCAGCTTGGGGGGGACAGGGGTTCAGCCCCAGCATTTT; cdr3_aa: CASSLGGTGVQPQHF
v_call: TRBV6-6; d_call: TRBD1; clone_size: .; j_call: TRBJ2-2; cdr3_nt: TGTGCCAGCACTGAACAAGGACAGGGAAAAACCGGGGAGCTGTTTTTT; cdr3_aa: CASTEQGQGKTGELFF
v_call: TRBV6-5; d_call: TRBD1; clone_size: .; j_call: TRBJ1-2; cdr3_nt: TGTGCCAGCAGTCCGAGAGACAGGGGGCGCAGGAGTGGCTACACCTTC; cdr3_aa: CASSPRDRGRRSGYTF
v_call: TRBV20-1; d_call: TRBD2; clone_size: .; j_call: TRBJ2-2; cdr3_nt: TGCAGTGCTTTCCTAGCGGGGGGCCGCGTCGGGGAGCTGTTTTTT; cdr3_aa: CSAFLAGGRVGELFF
v_call: TRBV20-1; d_call: .; clone_size: .; j_call: TRBJ2-6; cdr3_nt: TGCAGTGCTAGAAACAGGGACCACTCTGGGGCCAACGTCCTGACTTTC; cdr3_aa: CSARNRDHSGANVLTF
v_call: TRBV20-1; d_call: .; clone_size: .; j_call: TRBJ2-3; cdr3_nt: TGCAGTGCTAGACCGGGCCAGGCAGATACGCAGTATTTT; cdr3_aa: CSARPGQADTQYF
v_call: TRBV7-6; d_call: .; clone_size: .; j_call: TRBJ2-2; cdr3_nt: TGTGCCAGCAGCTTAGATAATGGGGGAAACACCGGGGAGCTGTTTTTT; cdr3_aa: CASSLDNGGNTGELFF
v_call: TRBV7-6; d_call: TRBD1; clone_size: .; j_call: TRBJ2-5; cdr3_nt: TGTGCCAGCAGCGTGGACAGGGGTTTGCAAGAGACCCAGTACTTC; cdr3_aa: CASSVDRGLQETQYF
v_call: TRBV7-9; d_call: TRBD1; clone_size: .; j_call: TRBJ2-2; cdr3_nt: TGTGCCAGCAGCCTGACTGTCAACAGGGGGCCGGAAAGTTCGAACACCGGGGAGCTGTTTTTT; cdr3_aa: CASSLTVNRGPESSNTGELFF
v_call: TRBV4-3; d_call: .; clone_size: .; j_call: TRBJ2-3; cdr3_nt: TGCGCCAGCAGCCAAGATGAAGAGGGGGGGCCTCCAGATACGCAGTATTTT; cdr3_aa: CASSQDEEGGPPDTQYF
v_call: TRBV6-6; d_call: TRBD1; clone_size: many; j_call: TRBJ1-2; cdr3_nt: TGTGCCAGCACCGGACAGGGAGGAGGGGACTATGGCTACACCTTC; cdr3_aa: CASTGQGGGDYGYTF
v_call: TRBV11-2; d_call: .; clone_size: few; j_call: TRBJ2-1; cdr3_nt: TGTGCCAGCAGCTTAGCAGTGTTCAATGAGCAGTTCTTC; cdr3_aa: CASSLAVFNEQFF
v_call: TRBV10-3; d_call: .; clone_size: few; j_call: TRBJ1-6; cdr3_nt: TGTGCCATCAGTGAGTCGAGAGGGGTTGATAATTCACCCCTCCACTTT; cdr3_aa: CAISESRGVDNSPLHF
v_call: TRBV7-2; d_call: .; clone_size: many; j_call: TRBJ1-1; cdr3_nt: TGTGCCAGCAGCTTAGGGAGCCTGACAGTGAACACTGAAGCTTTCTTT; cdr3_aa: CASSLGSLTVNTEAFF
v_call: TRBV10-3; d_call: .; clone_size: .; j_call: TRBJ2-2; cdr3_nt: TGTGCCATCAGTGAGATCGTTGGGGCGCCTCGCAAGGACACCGGGGAGCTGTTTTTT; cdr3_aa: CAISEIVGAPRKDTGELFF
v_call: TRBV7-9; d_call: .; clone_size: many; j_call: TRBJ2-5; cdr3_nt: TGTGCCAGCAGCCCACGACTGGAAGAGACCCAGTACTTC; cdr3_aa: CASSPRLEETQYF
v_call: TRBV7-6; d_call: TRBD1; clone_size: many; j_call: TRBJ2-3; cdr3_nt: TGTGCCAGCAGCCTCCCGAGGACAGGGGGATATGATACGCAGTATTTT; cdr3_aa: CASSLPRTGGYDTQYF
v_call: TRBV12-3/TRBV12-4; d_call: .; clone_size: few; j_call: TRBJ2-3; cdr3_nt: TGTGCCAGCAGTTTCGGTCTACCGGATACGCAGTATTTT; cdr3_aa: CASSFGLPDTQYF
v_call: TRBV7-6; d_call: .; clone_size: many; j_call: TRBJ1-4; cdr3_nt: TGTGCCAGCAGCTTAGGAGGGAGTAATGAAAAACTGTTTTTT; cdr3_aa: CASSLGGSNEKLFF
v_call: TRBV5-4; d_call: .; clone_size: few; j_call: TRBJ1-1; cdr3_nt: TGTGCCAGCATCGCCGATGGGGGCACTGAAGCTTTCTTT; cdr3_aa: CASIADGGTEAFF
v_call: TRBV29-1; d_call: .; clone_size: few; j_call: TRBJ2-5; cdr3_nt: TGCAGCGTTGAGCTTACAGGGTGGGCGACCCAGTACTTC; cdr3_aa: CSVELTGWATQYF
v_call: TRBV7-6; d_call: .; clone_size: many; j_call: TRBJ1-1; cdr3_nt: TGTGCCAGCAGCTTAGGCAGGGCTCCGAACACTGAAGCTTTCTTT; cdr3_aa: CASSLGRAPNTEAFF
v_call: TRBV7-8; d_call: .; clone_size: many; j_call: TRBJ1-1; cdr3_nt: TGTGCCAGCAGCCCGGATGGGACCTTTATTATGAACACTGAAGCTTTCTTT; cdr3_aa: CASSPDGTFIMNTEAFF
v_call: TRBV20-1; d_call: .; clone_size: .; j_call: TRBJ2-5; cdr3_nt: TGCAGTGCTAGGGGCCCGAGGCAGGGGGGGGAGACCCAGTACTTC; cdr3_aa: CSARGPRQGGETQYF
v_call: TRBV7-3; d_call: .; clone_size: .; j_call: TRBJ1-1; cdr3_nt: TGTGCCAGCAGCTTATACGGGACACCAAACACTGAAGCTTTCTTT; cdr3_aa: CASSLYGTPNTEAFF
v_call: TRBV7-8; d_call: .; clone_size: many; j_call: TRBJ1-6; cdr3_nt: TGTGCCAGCAGCTCCCAGGCCGGAAGCTCCTATAATTCACCCCTCCACTTT; cdr3_aa: CASSSQAGSSYNSPLHF
v_call: TRBV10-3; d_call: TRBD1; clone_size: few; j_call: TRBJ2-5; cdr3_nt: TGTGCCATCAGTGAGCGGGACAGGGGACCGCAAGAGACCCAGTACTTC; cdr3_aa: CAISERDRGPQETQYF
v_call: TRBV27; d_call: .; clone_size: .; j_call: TRBJ1-4; cdr3_nt: TGTGCCAGCAGTCCGTACCCCCACAGGGTATGGACGGAGGATGAAAAACTGTTTTTT; cdr3_aa: CASSPYPHRVWTEDEKLFF
v_call: TRBV28; d_call: .; clone_size: .; j_call: TRBJ1-5; cdr3_nt: TGTGCCAGCAGTTTGGCAGACACCCTCGGGGAGCCCCAGCATTTT; cdr3_aa: CASSLADTLGEPQHF
v_call: TRBV13; d_call: .; clone_size: .; j_call: TRBJ2-5; cdr3_nt: TGTGCCAGCAGCGCACGGCGGGAGACCCAGTACTTC; cdr3_aa: CASSARRETQYF
v_call: TRBV7-2; d_call: TRBD1; clone_size: .; j_call: TRBJ1-1; cdr3_nt: TGTGCCAGCAGCTCTTCCTGGACAGGAAATACTGAAGCTTTCTTT; cdr3_aa: CASSSSWTGNTEAFF
v_call: TRBV11-3; d_call: .; clone_size: few; j_call: TRBJ2-2; cdr3_nt: TGTGCCAGCAGCTCATCGGATCCCACCGGGGAGCTGTTTTTT; cdr3_aa: CASSSSDPTGELFF